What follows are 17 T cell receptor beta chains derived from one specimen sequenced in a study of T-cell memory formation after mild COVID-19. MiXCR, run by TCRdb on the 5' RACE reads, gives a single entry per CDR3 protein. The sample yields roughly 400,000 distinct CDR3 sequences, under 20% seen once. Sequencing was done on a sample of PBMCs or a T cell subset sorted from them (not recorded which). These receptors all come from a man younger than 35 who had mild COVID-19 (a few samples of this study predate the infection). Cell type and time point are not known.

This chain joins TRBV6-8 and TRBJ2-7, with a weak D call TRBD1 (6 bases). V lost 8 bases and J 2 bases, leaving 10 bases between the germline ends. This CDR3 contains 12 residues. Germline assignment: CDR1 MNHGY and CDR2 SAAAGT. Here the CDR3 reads CASHRDTYEQYV. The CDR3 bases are TGTGCCAGCCACAGGGACACCTACGAGCAGTACGTC.

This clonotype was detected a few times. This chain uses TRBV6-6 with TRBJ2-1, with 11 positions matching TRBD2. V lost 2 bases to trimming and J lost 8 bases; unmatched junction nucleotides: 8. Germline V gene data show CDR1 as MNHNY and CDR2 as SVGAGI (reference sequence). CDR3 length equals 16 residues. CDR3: CASSYGLAGGDDEQFF. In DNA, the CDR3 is TGTGCCAGCAGTTACGGGTTAGCGGGGGGGGACGATGAGCAGTTCTTC.

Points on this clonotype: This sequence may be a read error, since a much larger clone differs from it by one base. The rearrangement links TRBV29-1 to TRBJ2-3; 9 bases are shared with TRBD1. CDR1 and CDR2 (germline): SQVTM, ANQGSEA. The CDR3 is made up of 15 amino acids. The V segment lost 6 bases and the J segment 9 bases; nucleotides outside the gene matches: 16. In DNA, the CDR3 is TGCAGCGTCGAACCGGGACAGGGTTTACGAGGAACGCAGTATTTT. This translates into CSVEPGQGLRGTQYF.

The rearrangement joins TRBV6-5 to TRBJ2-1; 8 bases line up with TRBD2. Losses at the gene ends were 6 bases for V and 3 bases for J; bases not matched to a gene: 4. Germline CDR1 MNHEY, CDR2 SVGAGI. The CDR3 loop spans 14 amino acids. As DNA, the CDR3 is TGTGCCAGCAGCGTAGCGGGGAGCTACAATGAGCAGTTCTTC. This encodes CASSVAGSYNEQFF.

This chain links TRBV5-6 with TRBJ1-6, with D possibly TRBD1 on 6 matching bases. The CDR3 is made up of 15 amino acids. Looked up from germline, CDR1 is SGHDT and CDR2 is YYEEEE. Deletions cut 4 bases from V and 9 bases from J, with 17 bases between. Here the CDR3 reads CASSAGVFEVSPLHF. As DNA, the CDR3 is TGTGCCAGCAGCGCAGGGGTTTTCGAGGTTTCACCCCTCCACTTT. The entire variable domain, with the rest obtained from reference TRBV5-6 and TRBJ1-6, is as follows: DAGVTQSPTHLIKTRGQQVTLRCSPKSGHDTVSWYQQALGQGPQFIFQYYEEEERQRGNFPDRFSGHQFPNYSSELNVNALLLGDSALYLCASSAGVFEVSPLHFGNGTRLTVT.

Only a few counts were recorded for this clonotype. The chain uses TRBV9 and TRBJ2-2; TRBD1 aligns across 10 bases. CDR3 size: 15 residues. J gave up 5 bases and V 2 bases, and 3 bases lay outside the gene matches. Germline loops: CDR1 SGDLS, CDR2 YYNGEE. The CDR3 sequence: CASSVRQGATGELFF. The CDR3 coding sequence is TGTGCCAGCAGCGTGCGACAGGGGGCGACCGGGGAGCTGTTTTTT.

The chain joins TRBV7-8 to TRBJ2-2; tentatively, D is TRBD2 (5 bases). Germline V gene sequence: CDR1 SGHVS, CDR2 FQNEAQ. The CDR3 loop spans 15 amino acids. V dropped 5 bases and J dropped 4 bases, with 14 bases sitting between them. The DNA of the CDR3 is TGTGCCAGCAGCCCTCGGCGGGTTAGCACCGGGGAGCTGTTTTTT. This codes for CASSPRRVSTGELFF.

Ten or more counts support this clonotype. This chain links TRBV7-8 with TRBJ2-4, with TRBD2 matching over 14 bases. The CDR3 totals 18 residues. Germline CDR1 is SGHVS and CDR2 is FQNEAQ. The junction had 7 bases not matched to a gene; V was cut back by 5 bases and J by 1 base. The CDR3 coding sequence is TGTGCCAGCAGCCTAAGACTAGCGGGGGGGCTCGCCAAAAACATTCAGTACTTC. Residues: CASSLRLAGGLAKNIQYF.

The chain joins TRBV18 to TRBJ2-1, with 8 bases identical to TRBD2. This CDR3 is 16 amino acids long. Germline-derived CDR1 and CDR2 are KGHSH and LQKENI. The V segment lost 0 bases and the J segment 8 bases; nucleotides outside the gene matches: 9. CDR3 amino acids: CASSPPTGLGSDEQFF. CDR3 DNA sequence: TGTGCCAGCTCACCACCGACGGGACTAGGCAGCGATGAGCAGTTCTTC.

The CDR3 is CASTTGTGNTEAFF. The DNA for the CDR3 is TGCGCCAGCACCACCGGGACAGGGAACACTGAAGCTTTCTTT. The chain links TRBV5-1 to TRBJ1-1, with TRBD1 matching 8 bases. The ends lost 6 bases at V and 1 base at J; junction bases unmatched: 5. Germline CDR1 reads SGHRS; CDR2 reads YFSETQ. CDR3 length: 14 residues.

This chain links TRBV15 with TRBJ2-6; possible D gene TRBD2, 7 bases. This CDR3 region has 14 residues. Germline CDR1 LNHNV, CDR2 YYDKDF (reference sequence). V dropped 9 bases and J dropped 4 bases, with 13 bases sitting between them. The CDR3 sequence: CATGGGPGANVLTF. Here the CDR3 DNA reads TGTGCCACGGGGGGGGGGCCCGGGGCCAACGTCCTGACTTTC.

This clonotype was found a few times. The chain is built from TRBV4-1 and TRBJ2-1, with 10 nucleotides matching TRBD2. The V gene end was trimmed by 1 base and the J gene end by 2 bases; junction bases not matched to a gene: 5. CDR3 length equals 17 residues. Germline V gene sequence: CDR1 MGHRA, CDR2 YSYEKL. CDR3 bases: TGCGCCAGCAGCCAAGCTAGCGGGGGCCGGGCCTACAATGAGCAGTTCTTC. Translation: CASSQASGGRAYNEQFF.

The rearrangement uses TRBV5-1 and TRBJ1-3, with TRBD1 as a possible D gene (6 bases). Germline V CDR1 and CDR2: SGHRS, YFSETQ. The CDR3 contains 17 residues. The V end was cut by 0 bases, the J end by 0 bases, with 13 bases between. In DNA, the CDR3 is TGCGCCAGCAGCTTGGCGAGAGTACAGGGCTCTGGAAACACCATATATTTT. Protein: CASSLARVQGSGNTIYF.

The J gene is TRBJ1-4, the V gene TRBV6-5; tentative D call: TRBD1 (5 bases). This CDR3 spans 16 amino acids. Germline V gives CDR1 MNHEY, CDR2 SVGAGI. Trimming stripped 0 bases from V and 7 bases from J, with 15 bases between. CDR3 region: CASSYSTGALFEKLFF. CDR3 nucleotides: TGTGCCAGCAGTTACTCGACTGGGGCCCTCTTTGAAAAACTGTTTTTT.

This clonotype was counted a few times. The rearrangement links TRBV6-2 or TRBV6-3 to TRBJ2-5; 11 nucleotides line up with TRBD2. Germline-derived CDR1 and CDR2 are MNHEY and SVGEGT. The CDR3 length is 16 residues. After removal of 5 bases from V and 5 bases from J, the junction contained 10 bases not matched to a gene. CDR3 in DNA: TGTGCCAGCAGTGAGATTGCTAGCGGGGGGATGGAGACCCAGTACTTC. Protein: CASSEIASGGMETQYF.

The CDR3 here is CASSVEGVMLGEQFF. DNA of the CDR3: TGTGCCAGCAGCGTAGAAGGTGTCATGTTAGGCGAGCAGTTCTTC. The chain links TRBV9 to TRBJ2-1, with D uncertain. The CDR3 runs 15 residues. The germline V and J ends were trimmed by 0 bases and 10 bases, with 17 bases remaining between them. Germline V CDR1 and CDR2: SGDLS, YYNGEE.

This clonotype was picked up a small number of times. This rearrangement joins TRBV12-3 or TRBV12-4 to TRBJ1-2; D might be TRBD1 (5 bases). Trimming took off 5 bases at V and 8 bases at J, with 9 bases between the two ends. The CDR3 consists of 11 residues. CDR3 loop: CASSPGTGYTF. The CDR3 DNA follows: TGTGCCAGCAGTCCAGGGACGGGCTACACCTTC.